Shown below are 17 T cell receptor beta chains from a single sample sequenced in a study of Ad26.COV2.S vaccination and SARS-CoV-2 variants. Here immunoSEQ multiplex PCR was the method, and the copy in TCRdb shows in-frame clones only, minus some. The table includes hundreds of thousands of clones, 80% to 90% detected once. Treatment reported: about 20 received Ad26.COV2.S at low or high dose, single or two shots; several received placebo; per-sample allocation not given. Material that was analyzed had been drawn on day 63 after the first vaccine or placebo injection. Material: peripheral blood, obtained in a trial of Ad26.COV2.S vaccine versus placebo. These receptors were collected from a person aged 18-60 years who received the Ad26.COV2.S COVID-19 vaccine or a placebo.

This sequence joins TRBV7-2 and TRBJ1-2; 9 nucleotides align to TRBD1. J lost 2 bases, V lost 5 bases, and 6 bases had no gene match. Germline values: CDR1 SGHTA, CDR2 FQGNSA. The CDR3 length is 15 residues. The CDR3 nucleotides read TGTGCCAGCAGCGAGCCCGGGACAGGGAACTATGGCTACACCTTC. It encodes CASSEPGTGNYGYTF. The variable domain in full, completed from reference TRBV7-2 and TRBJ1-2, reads GAGVSQSPSNKVTEKGKDVELRCDPISGHTALYWYRQSLGQGLEFLIYFQGNSAPDKSGLPSDRFSAERTGGSVSTLTIQRTQQEDSAVYLCASSEPGTGNYGYTFGSGTRLTVV.

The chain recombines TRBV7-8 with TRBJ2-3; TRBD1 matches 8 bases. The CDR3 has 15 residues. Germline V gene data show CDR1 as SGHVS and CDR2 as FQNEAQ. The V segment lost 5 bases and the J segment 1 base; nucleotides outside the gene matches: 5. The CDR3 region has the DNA TGTGCCAGCAGCCTGGACAGGGTACGCACAGATACGCAGTATTTT. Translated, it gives CASSLDRVRTDTQYF.

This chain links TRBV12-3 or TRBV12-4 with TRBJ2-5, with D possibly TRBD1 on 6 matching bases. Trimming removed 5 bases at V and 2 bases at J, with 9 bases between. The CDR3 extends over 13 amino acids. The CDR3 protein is CASSSRGQETQYF. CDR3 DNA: TGTGCCAGCAGTAGCAGGGGACAAGAGACCCAGTACTTC.

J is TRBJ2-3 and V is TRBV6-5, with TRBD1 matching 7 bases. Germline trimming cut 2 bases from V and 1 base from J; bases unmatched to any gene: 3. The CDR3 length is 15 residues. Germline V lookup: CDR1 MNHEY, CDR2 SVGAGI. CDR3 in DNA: TGTGCCAGCAGTTACAGGGACAGACGCACAGATACGCAGTATTTT. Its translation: CASSYRDRRTDTQYF.

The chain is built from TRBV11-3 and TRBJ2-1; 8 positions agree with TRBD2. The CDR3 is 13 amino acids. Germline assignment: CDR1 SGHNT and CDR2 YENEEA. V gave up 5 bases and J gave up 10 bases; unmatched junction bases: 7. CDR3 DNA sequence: TGTGCCAGCAGCATCTCCGGGAGGGCCGAGCAGTTCTTC. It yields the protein CASSISGRAEQFF.

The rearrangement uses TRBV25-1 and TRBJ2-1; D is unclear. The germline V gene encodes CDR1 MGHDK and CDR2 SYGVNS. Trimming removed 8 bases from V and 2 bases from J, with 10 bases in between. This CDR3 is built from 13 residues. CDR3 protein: CASSGPPYNEQFF. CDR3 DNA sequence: TGTGCCAGCTCTGGGCCCCCCTACAATGAGCAGTTCTTC.

CDR3 bases: TGTGCCACCTCTACCTCCTGGGAAGAGACCCAGTACTTC. This sequence encodes CATSTSWEETQYF. This chain connects TRBV24-1 to TRBJ2-5, with D unresolved. CDR1 and CDR2 (germline): KGHDR, SFDVKD. The V end lost 9 bases, the J end lost 3 bases, and 13 bases lay between the germline ends. The CDR3 has 13 residues.

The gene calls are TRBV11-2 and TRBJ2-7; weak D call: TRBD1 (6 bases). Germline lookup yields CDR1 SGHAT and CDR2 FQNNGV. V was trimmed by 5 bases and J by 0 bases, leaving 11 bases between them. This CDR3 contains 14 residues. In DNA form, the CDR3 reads TGTGCCAGCAGCCTGGGGACATTCTCCTACGAGCAGTACTTC. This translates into CASSLGTFSYEQYF.

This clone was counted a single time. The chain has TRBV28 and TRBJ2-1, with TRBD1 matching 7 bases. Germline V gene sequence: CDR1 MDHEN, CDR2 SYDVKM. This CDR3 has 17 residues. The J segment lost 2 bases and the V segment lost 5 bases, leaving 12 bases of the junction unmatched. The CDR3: CASSPPTGSLAYNEQFF. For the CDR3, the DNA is TGTGCCAGCAGTCCCCCGACAGGGTCGCTGGCCTACAATGAGCAGTTCTTC.

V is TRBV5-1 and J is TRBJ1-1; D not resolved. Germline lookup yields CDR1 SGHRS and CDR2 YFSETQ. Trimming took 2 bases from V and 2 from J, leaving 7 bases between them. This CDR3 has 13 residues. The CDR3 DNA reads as TGCGCCAGCAGCTTTCGTGGAAACACTGAAGCTTTCTTT. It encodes CASSFRGNTEAFF.

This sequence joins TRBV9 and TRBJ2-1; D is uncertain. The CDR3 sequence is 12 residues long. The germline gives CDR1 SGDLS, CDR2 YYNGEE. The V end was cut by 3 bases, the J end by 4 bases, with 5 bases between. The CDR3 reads CASSGQYNEQFF. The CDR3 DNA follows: TGTGCCAGCAGCGGACAATACAATGAGCAGTTCTTC.

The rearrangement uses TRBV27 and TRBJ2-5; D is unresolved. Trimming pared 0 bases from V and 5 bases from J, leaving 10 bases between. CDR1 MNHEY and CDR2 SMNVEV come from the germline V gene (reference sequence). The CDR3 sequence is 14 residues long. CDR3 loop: CASSLSDARETQYF. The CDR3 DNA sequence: TGTGCCAGCAGTTTATCGGACGCCCGGGAGACCCAGTACTTC.

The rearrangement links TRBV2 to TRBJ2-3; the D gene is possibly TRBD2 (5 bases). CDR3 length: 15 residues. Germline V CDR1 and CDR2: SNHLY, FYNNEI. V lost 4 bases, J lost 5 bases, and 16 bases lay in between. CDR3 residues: CASSAAAAWGDTQYF. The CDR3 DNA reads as TGTGCCAGCAGTGCTGCAGCGGCTTGGGGAGATACGCAGTATTTT.

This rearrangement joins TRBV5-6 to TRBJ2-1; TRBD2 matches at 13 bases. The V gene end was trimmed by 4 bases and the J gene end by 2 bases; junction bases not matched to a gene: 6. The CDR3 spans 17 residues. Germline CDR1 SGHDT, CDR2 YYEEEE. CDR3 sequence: CASSLGLAGATYNEQFF. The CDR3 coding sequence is TGTGCCAGCAGCCTCGGACTAGCGGGGGCCACCTACAATGAGCAGTTCTTC. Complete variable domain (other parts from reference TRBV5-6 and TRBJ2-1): DAGVTQSPTHLIKTRGQQVTLRCSPKSGHDTVSWYQQALGQGPQFIFQYYEEEERQRGNFPDRFSGHQFPNYSSELNVNALLLGDSALYLCASSLGLAGATYNEQFFGPGTRLTVL.

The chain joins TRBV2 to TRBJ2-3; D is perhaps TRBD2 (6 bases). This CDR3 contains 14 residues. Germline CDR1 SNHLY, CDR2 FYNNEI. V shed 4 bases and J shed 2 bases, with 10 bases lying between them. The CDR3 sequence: CASSGRGPTDTQYF. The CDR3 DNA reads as TGTGCCAGCAGTGGGAGGGGACCCACAGATACGCAGTATTTT.

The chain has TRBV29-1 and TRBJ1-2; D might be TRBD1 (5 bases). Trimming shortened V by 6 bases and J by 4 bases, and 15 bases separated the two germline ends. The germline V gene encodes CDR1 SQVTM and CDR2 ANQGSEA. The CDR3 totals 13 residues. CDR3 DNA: TGCAGCGTGACGGGGGTGGAAGTCTATGGCTACACCTTC. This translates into CSVTGVEVYGYTF.

The CDR3 DNA reads as TGCGCCAGCAGCCAAGAATCACAGGGGGCTGGAAACACCATATATTTT. It yields the protein CASSQESQGAGNTIYF. The chain joins TRBV4-3 to TRBJ1-3; 8 bases line up with TRBD1. Germline V lookup: CDR1 LGHNA, CDR2 YSLEER. The trim removed 0 bases at V and 2 bases at J, leaving 3 bases unmatched. The CDR3 runs 16 residues.